The clone carrying this TCR beta chain came up many times. A read error may be the cause here, since a much bigger clone is one base away. The data derive from a study of blood T cells in healthy people across ages. It was with a sample-barcoded 5' primer and a J-beta primer mix that a second PCR of roughly 6 to 11 cycles was run. From the 5' RACE reads, TCRdb called clonotypes with MiXCR, one entry per CDR3 protein. The profile shows about 580,000 distinct CDR3 sequences, around 48% of them singletons. The sequence came from a man older than 75 in good health. Sequencing used blood.

The CDR3 loop reads CASSDSEGPYEQYF. The CDR3 DNA reads TGTGCCAGCAGTGACTCAGAGGGTCCCTACGAGCAGTACTTC. This chain connects TRBV6-5 to TRBJ2-7, with a possible D match to TRBD2 (5 bases). The CDR3 is 14 residues long. The germline CDR1 and CDR2 sequences are MNHEY and SVGAGI.